This entry concerns a single T cell receptor beta chain. The CDR3 runs to 14 residues. V lost 6 bases and J lost 9; bases outside the gene matches: 9. Germline CDR1 reads LNHDA; CDR2 reads SQIVND (reference sequence). This sample is part of a study of blood T cell repertoires in COVID-19. Looking at the study overall: The samples span acute and convalescent COVID-19 from the United States, Italy and Spain.

Donors of Cohort 3 who recovered were those that had two negative PCRs, clearance, or symptom resolution. In the study's own analysis: Counts of nucleated cells, estimated from reference gene primer amplification, were obtained. The assay was immunoSEQ multiplex PCR, and TCRdb's table has in-frame clones only and misses some. The DNA gave D and trimming, while V, J and clone size come from that table. Of approximately 230,000 clones listed, around 89% are singletons. The receptor was isolated from a woman in her 30s who had recovered from COVID-19. The genes are TRBV19 and TRBJ1-5; TRBD1 aligns across 9 bases. Sequencing was carried out using PBMCs or T cells enriched from blood (not recorded which). The CDR3 spells CASSSTGGKGPQHF. The CDR3 nucleotides are TGTGCCAGTAGCTCGACAGGGGGGAAGGGGCCCCAGCATTTT.